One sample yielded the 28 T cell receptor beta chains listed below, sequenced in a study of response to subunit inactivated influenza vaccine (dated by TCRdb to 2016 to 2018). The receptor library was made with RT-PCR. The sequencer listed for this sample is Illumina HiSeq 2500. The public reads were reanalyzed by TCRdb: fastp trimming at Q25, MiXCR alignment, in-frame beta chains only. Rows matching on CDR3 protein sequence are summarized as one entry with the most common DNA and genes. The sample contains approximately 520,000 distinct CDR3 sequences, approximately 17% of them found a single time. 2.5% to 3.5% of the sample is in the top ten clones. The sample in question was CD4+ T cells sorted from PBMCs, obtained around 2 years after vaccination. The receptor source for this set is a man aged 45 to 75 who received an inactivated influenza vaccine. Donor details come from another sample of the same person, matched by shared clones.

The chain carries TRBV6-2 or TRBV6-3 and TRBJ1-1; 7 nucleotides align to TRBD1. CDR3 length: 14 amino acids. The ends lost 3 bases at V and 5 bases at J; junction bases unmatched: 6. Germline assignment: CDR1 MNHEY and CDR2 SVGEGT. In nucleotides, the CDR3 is TGTGCCAGCAGTTATGACAGGGAGGGGACTGAAGCTTTCTTT. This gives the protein CASSYDREGTEAFF.

CDR3 DNA: TGTGCCAGCAGCTTAGGACCGGGGAACTATGGCTACACCTTC. It codes for CASSLGPGNYGYTF. This chain connects TRBV7-9 to TRBJ1-2; D unresolved. This CDR3 comprises 14 residues. Germline V CDR1 and CDR2: SEHNR, FQNEAQ (reference sequence). The V end was cut by 1 base, the J end by 2 bases, with 8 bases between.

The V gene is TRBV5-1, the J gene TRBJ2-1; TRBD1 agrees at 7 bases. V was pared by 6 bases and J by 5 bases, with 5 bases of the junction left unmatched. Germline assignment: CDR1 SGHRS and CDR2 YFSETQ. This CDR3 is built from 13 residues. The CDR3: CASNLGQNNEQFF. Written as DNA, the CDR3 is TGCGCCAGCAACCTGGGACAGAACAATGAGCAGTTCTTC.

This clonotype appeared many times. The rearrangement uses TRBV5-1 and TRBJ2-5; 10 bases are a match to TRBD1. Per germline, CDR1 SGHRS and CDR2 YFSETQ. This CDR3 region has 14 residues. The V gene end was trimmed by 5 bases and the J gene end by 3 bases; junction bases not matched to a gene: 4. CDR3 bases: TGCGCCAGCAGGTACGGGACAGGGGAAGAGACCCAGTACTTC. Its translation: CASRYGTGEETQYF.

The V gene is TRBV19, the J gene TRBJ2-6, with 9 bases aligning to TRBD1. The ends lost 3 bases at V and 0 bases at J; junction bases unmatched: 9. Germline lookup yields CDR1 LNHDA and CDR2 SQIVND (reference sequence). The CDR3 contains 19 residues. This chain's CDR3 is CASSIRGQGILSGANVLTF. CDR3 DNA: TGTGCCAGTAGTATTCGAGGACAGGGGATTCTCTCTGGGGCCAACGTCCTGACTTTC.

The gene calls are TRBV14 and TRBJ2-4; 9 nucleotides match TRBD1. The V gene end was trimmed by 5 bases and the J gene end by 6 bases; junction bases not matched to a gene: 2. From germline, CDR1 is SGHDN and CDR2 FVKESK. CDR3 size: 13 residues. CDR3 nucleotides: TGTGCCAGCAGCTCGACAGGGGGAAACATTCAGTACTTC. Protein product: CASSSTGGNIQYF.

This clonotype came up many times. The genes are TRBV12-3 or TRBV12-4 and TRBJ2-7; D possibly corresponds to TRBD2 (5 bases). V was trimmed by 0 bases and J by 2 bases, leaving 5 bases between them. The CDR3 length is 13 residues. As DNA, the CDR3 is TGTGCCAGCAGTTTAGCGGGAGCCTACGAGCAGTACTTC. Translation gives CASSLAGAYEQYF.

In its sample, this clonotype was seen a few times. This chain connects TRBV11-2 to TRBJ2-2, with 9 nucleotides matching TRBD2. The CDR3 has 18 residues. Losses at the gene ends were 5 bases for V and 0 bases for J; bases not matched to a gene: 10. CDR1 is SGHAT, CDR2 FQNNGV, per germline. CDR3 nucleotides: TGTGCCAGCAGCCCCCGGGAGCTAGCGGGGCCGAACACCGGGGAGCTGTTTTTT. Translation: CASSPRELAGPNTGELFF. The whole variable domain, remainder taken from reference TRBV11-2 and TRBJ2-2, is EAGVAQSPRYKIIEKRQSVAFWCNPISGHATLYWYQQILGQGPKLLIQFQNNGVVDDSQLPKDRFSAERLKGVDSTLKIQPAKLEDSAVYLCASSPRELAGPNTGELFFGEGSRLTVL.

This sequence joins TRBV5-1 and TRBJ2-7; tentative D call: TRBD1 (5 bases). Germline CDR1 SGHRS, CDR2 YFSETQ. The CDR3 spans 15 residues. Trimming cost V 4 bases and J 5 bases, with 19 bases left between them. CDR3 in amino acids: CASSLDWGRVNEQYF. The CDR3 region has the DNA TGCGCCAGCAGCCTGGATTGGGGCAGGGTCAACGAGCAGTACTTC.

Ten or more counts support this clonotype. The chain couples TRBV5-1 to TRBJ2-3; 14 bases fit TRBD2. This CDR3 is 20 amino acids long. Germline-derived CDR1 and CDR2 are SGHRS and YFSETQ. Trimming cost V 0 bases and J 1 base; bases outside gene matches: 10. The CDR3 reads CASSLDGTSGRGTRTDTQYF. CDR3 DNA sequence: TGCGCCAGCAGCTTGGATGGGACTAGCGGGAGAGGGACTCGCACAGATACGCAGTATTTT.

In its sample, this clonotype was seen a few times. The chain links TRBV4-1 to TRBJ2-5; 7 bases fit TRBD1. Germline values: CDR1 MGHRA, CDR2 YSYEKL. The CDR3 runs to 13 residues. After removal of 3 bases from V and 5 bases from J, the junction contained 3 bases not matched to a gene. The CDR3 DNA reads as TGCGCCAGCAGCCACCCGGACAGGGAGACCCAGTACTTC. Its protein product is CASSHPDRETQYF.

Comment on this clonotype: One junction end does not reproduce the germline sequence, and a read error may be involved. The chain's CDR3 is CASSLSGAKTGELFF. The CDR3 nucleotides read TGTGCCAGCAGCTTATCCGGGGCGAAGACCGGGGAGCTGTTTTTT. This chain joins TRBV7-3 and TRBJ2-2; the D call may be TRBD1 or TRBD2 (5 bases each). The CDR3 extends over 15 amino acids. Germline V lookup: CDR1 SGHTA, CDR2 FQGTGA.

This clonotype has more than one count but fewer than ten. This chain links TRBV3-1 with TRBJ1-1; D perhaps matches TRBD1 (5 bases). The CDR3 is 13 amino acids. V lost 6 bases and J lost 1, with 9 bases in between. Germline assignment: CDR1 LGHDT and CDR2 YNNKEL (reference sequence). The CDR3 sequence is CASSSGANTEAFF. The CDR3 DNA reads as TGTGCCAGCAGTTCCGGGGCGAACACTGAAGCTTTCTTT.

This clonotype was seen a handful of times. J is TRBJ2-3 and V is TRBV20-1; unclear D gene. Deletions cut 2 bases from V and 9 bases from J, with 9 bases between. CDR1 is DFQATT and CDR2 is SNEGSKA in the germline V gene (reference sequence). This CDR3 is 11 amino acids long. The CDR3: CSARPNPTQYF. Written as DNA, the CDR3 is TGCAGTGCTAGACCCAACCCCACGCAGTATTTT.

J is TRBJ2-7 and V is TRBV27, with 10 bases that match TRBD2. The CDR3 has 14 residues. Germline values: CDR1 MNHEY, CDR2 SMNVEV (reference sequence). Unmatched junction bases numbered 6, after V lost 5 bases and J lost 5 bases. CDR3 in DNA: TGTGCCAGCAGTATGAGCGGGAGGGGCGACGAGCAGTACTTC. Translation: CASSMSGRGDEQYF.

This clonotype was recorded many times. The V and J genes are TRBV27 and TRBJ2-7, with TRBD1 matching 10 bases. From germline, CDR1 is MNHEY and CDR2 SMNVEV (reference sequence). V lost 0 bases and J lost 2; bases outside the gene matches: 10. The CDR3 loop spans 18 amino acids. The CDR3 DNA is TGTGCCAGCAGTTTATCGTGGGGACAGGGGCCGCGGACCTACGAGCAGTACTTC. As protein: CASSLSWGQGPRTYEQYF.

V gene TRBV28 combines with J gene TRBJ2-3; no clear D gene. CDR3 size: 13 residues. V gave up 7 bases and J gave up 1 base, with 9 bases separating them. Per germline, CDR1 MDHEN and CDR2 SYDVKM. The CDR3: CASKGSGTDTQYF. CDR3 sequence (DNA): TGTGCCAGCAAGGGCTCCGGCACAGATACGCAGTATTTT.

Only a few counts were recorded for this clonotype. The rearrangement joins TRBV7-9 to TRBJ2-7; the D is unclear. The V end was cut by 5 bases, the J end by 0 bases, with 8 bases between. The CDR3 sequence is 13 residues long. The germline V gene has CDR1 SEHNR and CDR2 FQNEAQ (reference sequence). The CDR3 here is CASSLDDSYEQYF. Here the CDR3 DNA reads TGTGCCAGCAGCCTTGACGACTCCTACGAGCAGTACTTC.

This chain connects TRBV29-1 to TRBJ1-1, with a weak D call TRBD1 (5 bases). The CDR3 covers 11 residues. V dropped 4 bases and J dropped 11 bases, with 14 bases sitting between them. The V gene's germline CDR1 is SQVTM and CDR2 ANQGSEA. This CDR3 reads CSVVGGSGAFF. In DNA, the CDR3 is TGCAGCGTTGTTGGGGGTTCGGGGGCTTTCTTT.

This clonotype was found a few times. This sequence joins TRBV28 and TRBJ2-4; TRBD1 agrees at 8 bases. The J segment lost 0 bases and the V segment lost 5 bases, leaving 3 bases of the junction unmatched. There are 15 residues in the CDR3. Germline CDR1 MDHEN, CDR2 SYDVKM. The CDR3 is CASSRQGQAKNIQYF. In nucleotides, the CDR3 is TGTGCCAGCAGTAGACAGGGGCAAGCCAAAAACATTCAGTACTTC. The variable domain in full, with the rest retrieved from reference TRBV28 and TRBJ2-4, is DVKVTQSSRYLVKRTGEKVFLECVQDMDHENMFWYRQDPGLGLRLIYFSYDVKMKEKGDIPEGYSVSREKKERFSLILESASTNQTSMYLCASSRQGQAKNIQYFGAGTRLSVL.

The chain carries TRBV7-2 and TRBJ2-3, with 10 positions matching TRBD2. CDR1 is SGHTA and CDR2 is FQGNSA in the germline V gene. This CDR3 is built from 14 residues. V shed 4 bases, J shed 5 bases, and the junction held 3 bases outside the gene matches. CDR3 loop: CASSSSGRQDTQYF. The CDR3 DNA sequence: TGTGCCAGCAGCTCTAGCGGGAGACAAGATACGCAGTATTTT.

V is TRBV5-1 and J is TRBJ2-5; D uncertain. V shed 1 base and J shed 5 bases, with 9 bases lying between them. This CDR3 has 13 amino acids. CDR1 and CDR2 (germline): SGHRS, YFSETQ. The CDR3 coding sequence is TGCGCCAGCAGCTTGTCCGTGCGGGAGACCCAGTACTTC. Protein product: CASSLSVRETQYF.

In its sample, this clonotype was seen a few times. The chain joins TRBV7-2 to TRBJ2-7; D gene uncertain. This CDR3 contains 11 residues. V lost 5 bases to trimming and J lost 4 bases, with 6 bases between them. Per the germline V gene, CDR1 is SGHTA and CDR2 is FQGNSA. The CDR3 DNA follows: TGTGCCAGCAGCGCCCATTACGAGCAGTACTTC. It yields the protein CASSAHYEQYF.

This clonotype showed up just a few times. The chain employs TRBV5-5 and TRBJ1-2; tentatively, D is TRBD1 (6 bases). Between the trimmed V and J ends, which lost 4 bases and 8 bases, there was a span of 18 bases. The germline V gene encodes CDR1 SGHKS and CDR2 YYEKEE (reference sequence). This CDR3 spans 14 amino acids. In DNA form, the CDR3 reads TGTGCCAGCAGCCCCGGGACACCCAGGAGGGGCTACACCTTC. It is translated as CASSPGTPRRGYTF.

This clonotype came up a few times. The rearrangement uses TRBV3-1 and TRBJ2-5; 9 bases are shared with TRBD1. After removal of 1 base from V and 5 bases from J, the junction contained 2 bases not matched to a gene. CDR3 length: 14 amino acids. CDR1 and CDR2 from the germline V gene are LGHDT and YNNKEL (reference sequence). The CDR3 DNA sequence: TGTGCCAGCAGCCAAGGGGACAGGGTTGAGACCCAGTACTTC. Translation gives CASSQGDRVETQYF.

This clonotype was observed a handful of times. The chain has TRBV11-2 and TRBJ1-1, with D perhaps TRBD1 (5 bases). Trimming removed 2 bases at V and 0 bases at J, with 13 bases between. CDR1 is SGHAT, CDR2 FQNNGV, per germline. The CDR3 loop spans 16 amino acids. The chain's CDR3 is CASSLRSRGLNTEAFF. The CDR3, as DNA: TGTGCCAGCAGCTTAAGGTCGCGGGGGTTGAACACTGAAGCTTTCTTT.

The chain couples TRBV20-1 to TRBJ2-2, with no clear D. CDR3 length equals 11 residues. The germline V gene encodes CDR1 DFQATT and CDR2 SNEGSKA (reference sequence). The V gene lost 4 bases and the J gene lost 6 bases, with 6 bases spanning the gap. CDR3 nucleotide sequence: TGCAGTGCTACGGGTTCCGGGGAGCTGTTTTTT. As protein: CSATGSGELFF.

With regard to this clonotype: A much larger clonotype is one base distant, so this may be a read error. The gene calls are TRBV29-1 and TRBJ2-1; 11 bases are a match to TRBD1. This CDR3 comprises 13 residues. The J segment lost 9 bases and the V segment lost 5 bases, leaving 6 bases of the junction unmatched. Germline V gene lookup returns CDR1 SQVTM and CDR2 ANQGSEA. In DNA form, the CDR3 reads TGCAGCGTTACCGGACAGGGGGCCCGTGAGCAGTTCTTC. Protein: CSVTGQGAREQFF.